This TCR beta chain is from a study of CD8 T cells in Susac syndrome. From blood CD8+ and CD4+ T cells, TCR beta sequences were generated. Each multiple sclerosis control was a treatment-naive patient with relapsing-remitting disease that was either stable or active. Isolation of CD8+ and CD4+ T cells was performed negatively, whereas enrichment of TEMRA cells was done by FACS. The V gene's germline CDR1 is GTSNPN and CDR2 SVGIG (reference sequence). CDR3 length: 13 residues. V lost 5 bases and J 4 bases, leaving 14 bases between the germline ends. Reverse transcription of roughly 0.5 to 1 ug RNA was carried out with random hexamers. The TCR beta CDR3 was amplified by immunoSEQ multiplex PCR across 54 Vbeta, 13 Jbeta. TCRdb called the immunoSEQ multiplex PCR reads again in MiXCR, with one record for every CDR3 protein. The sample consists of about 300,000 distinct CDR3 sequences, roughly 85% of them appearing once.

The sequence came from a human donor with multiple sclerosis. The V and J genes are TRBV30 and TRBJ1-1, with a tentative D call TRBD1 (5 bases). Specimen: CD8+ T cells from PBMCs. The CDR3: CAWGRGSSTEAFF. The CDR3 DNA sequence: TGTGCCTGGGGGCGGGGGTCAAGCACTGAAGCTTTCTTT. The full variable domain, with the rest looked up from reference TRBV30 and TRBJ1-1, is SQTIHQWPATLVQPVGSPLSLECTVEGTSNPNLYWYRQAAGRGLQLLFYSVGIGQISSEVPQNLSASRPQDRQFILSSKKLLLSDSGFYLCAWGRGSSTEAFFGQGTRLTVV.